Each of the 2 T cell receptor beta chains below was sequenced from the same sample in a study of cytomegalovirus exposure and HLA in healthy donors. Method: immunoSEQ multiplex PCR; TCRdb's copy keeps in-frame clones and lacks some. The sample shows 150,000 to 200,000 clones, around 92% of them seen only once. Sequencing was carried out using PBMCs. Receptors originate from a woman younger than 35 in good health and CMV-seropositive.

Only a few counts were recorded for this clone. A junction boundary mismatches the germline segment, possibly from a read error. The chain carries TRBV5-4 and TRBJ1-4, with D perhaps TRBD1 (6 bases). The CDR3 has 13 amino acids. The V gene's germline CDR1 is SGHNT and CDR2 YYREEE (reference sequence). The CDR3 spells CASNLAGDEKLFF. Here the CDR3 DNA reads TGTGCCAGCAACTTGGCAGGGGATGAAAAACTGTTTTTT.

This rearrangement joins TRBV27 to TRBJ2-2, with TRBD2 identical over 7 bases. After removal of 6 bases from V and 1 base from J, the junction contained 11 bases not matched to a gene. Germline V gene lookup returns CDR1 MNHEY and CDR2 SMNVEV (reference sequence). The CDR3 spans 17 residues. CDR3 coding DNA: TGTGCCAGCAGAAGTCACGCGGGCGGGAGGAACACCGGGGAGCTGTTTTTT. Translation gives CASRSHAGGRNTGELFF.